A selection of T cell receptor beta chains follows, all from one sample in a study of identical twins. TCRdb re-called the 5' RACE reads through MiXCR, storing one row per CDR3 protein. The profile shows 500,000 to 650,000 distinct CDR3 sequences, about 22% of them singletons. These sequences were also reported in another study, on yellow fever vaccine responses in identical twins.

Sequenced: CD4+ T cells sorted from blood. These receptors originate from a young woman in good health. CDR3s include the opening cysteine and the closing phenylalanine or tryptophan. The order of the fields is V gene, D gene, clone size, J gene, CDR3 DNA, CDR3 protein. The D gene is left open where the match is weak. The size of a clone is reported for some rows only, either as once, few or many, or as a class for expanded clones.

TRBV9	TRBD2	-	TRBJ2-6	TGTGCCAGCAGCGTAGGACTAGCGGGAATGGGGGGGGCCAACGTCCTGACTTTC	CASSVGLAGMGGANVLTF
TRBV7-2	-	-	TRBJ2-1	TGTGCCAGCAGCCCCGACCAGAGCTCCTACAATGAGCAGTTCTTC	CASSPDQSSYNEQFF
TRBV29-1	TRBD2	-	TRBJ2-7	TGCAGCAGTTGGGGACTAGCGGACTACGAGCAGTACTTC	CSSWGLADYEQYF
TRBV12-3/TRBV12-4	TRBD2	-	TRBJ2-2	TGTGCCAGCAGTGCCCTCGTGATAGCGGGGACTTCCGGGGAGCTGTTTTTT	CASSALVIAGTSGELFF
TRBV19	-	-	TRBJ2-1	TGTGCCAGTACTCTCGTGACGGGAGTAGTTGAGCAGTTCTTC	CASTLVTGVVEQFF
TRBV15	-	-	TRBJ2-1	TGTGCCACCAGCAGAGATCGTCGGAGCTCCTACAATGAGCAGTTCTTC	CATSRDRRSSYNEQFF
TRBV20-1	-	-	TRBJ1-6	TGCAGTGCTACCTCCTCTAAGGGGGGGCCTGGTTCACCCCTCCACTTT	CSATSSKGGPGSPLHF
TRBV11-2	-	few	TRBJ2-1	TGTGCCAGCAGCTTAAGTTCCGGGACAAACAATGAGCAGTTCTTC	CASSLSSGTNNEQFF
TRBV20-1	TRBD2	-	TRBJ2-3	TGCAGTGCTAAAAGCTTAGCGGGGGGGAGGACAGATACGCAGTATTTT	CSAKSLAGGRTDTQYF
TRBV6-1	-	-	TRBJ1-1	TGTGCCAGCAGCACGGGGTGGGGGACTGAAGCTTTCTTT	CASSTGWGTEAFF
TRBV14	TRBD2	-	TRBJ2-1	TGTGCCAGCGGGGCCGGGACTATTCACAATGAGCAGTTCTTC	CASGAGTIHNEQFF
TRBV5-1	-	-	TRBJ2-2	TGCGCCAGCAGCTTAGGGCATCGGGACGGGGAGCTGTTTTTT	CASSLGHRDGELFF
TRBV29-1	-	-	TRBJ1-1	TGCAGCGTTGAAGATAAGGGGGTTAGCACTGAAGCTTTCTTT	CSVEDKGVSTEAFF
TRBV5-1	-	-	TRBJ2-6	TGCGCCAGCAGGAGGGAACAAGATTGGGACTCTGGGGCCAACGTCCTGACTTTC	CASRREQDWDSGANVLTF
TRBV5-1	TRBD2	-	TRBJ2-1	TGCGCCAGCAGCTTGGTTCCTAGCGGAACCAGCTCCTACAATGAGCAGTTCTTC	CASSLVPSGTSSYNEQFF
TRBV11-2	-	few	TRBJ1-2	TGTGCCAGCAGCCGAGGGGACGGAGCACATGGCTACACCTTC	CASSRGDGAHGYTF
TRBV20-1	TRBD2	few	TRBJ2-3	TGCAGTGCCAGGAGCGGGACTAGCGGGGGGGGGAGAACAGATACGCAGTATTTT	CSARSGTSGGGRTDTQYF
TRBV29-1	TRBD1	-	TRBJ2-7	TGCAGCGTTGAATTCCCCTTCGGGACAGGGGGCTTCTACGAGCAGTACTTC	CSVEFPFGTGGFYEQYF
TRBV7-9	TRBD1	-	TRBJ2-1	TGTGCCAGCAGCTCCCCCGGGGACAGGGGGCTTGGTGAGCAGTTCTTC	CASSSPGDRGLGEQFF
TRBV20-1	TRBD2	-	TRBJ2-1	TGCAGTGCCCGTGCAGCGGGGAGCTCCTACAATGAGCAGTTCTTC	CSARAAGSSYNEQFF
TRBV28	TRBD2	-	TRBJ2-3	TGTGCCAGCAGGAAGCGGGAGGGAAATACGCAGTATTTT	CASRKREGNTQYF
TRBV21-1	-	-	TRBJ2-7	TGTGCCAGCAGCAAAGCGCCCTGGGGCAGGGGGTTTGACTACGAGCAGTACTTC	CASSKAPWGRGFDYEQYF
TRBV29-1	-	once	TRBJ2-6	TGCAGCGTGATCGACCGGAAAGCTGGGGCCAACGTCCTGACTTTC	CSVIDRKAGANVLTF
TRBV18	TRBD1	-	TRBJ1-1	TGTGCCAGCTCAGGGGACAGGGGTGCCATGAACACTGAAGCTTTCTTT	CASSGDRGAMNTEAFF
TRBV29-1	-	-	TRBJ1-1	TGCAGCGTTGAATCCGGGGTGAACACTGAAGCTTTCTTT	CSVESGVNTEAFF
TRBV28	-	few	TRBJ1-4	TGTGCCAGCAGTTCAGAGGGGCCTATACGAAAACTGTTTTTT	CASSSEGPIRKLFF
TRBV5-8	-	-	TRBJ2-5	TGTGCCAGCAGCCCAAACCGGGCCCCGGGGGAGACCCAGTACTTC	CASSPNRAPGETQYF
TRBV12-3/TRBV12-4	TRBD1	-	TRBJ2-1	TGTGCCAGCACCACGACCCCGACAGGGCACTCCTACAATGAGCAGTTCTTC	CASTTTPTGHSYNEQFF